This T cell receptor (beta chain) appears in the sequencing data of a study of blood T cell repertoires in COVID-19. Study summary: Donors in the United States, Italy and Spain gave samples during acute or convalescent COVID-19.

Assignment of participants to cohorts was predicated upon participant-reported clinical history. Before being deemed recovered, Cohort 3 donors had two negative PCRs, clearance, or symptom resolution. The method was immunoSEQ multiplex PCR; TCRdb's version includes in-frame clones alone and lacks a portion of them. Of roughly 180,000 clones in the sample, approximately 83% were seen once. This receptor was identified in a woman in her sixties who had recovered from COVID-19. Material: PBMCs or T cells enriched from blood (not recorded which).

CDR3 bases: TGTGCCAGCAGCCCGGCCTCCGGGACTAGCGGGGGCCGGAGCTCCTACAATGAGCAGTTCTTC. Translating it yields CASSPASGTSGGRSSYNEQFF. The V call is TRBV3-1 (or the pseudogene TRBV3-2), the J call TRBJ2-1, with TRBD2 matching 14 bases. V shed 4 bases and J 0 bases; nucleotides not matched to a gene: 14. This CDR3 is built from 21 residues. Germline CDR1 is LGHDT and CDR2 is YNNKEL (reference sequence).